The table lists the clone carrying this TCR beta chain with a few counts. The antigen is unknown. Deletions cut 4 bases from V and 2 bases from J, with 15 bases between. Germline-derived CDR1 and CDR2 are SGHTA and FQGNSA. The length of the CDR3 is 15 residues. A second PCR of about 7 to 12 cycles used a sample-barcoded 5' primer and a J-beta primer mix. TCRdb analysed the 5' RACE reads with MiXCR anew, one entry per CDR3 protein. The sample shows some 1.5 million distinct CDR3 sequences, roughly two fifths of them seen only once. The data stem from a study of blood T cells in healthy people across ages. Whole-study results and caveats: Estimated diversity, derived from one million T cells, was regarded as an underestimate.

This chain uses TRBV7-2 with TRBJ2-7; D is uncertain. This TCR came from a woman aged 18-29 years in good health. The sample taken for sequencing was blood. The CDR3 DNA is TGTGCCAGCAGCTCACTGCCTAGTGTTACCTACGAGCAGTACTTC. Protein sequence: CASSSLPSVTYEQYF.